This is a list of T cell receptor beta chains from one sample in a study of radiation and T cells in renal cell carcinoma. Using immunoSEQ multiplex PCR, the repertoire was profiled, and TCRdb retains in-frame clones only, with some absent. The profile covers about 24,000 clones, with about 62% appearing a single time and around a fifth taken by the ten largest. Specimen: tumor tissue, collected from a patient whose treatment was nephrectomy without radiotherapy. These receptors all come from a man in his forties with renal cell carcinoma. The CDR3 runs from the conserved cysteine through the conserved F or W. A D gene is named only where the DNA matches it firmly. Expanded clones are given a class, and other clones once, few, many or no size at all.

d_call: .; v_call: TRBV5-1; clone_size: .; j_call: TRBJ1-4; cdr3_aa: CASSLYGANGKLFF; cdr3_nt: TGCGCCAGCAGCTTGTACGGGGCTAATGGAAAACTGTTTTTT
d_call: .; v_call: TRBV10-2; clone_size: few; j_call: TRBJ2-7; cdr3_aa: CASTGGASAEYEQYF; cdr3_nt: TGCGCCAGCACCGGCGGAGCTAGCGCCGAATACGAGCAGTACTTC
d_call: .; v_call: TRBV13; clone_size: .; j_call: TRBJ1-6; cdr3_aa: CASSLSGAESPLHF; cdr3_nt: TGTGCCAGCAGCTTGAGCGGGGCTGAATCACCCCTCCACTTT
d_call: .; v_call: TRBV7-2; clone_size: .; j_call: TRBJ1-1; cdr3_aa: CASKSSPNTEAFF; cdr3_nt: TGTGCCAGCAAAAGCAGCCCGAACACTGAAGCTTTCTTT
d_call: .; v_call: TRBV5-1; clone_size: .; j_call: TRBJ1-6; cdr3_aa: CASSSGTYNSPLHF; cdr3_nt: TGCGCCAGCAGCTCGGGCACCTATAATTCACCCCTCCACTTT
d_call: TRBD2; v_call: TRBV5-1; clone_size: .; j_call: TRBJ2-1; cdr3_aa: CASSLGSGREQFF; cdr3_nt: TGCGCCAGCAGCTTGGGTAGCGGGAGAGAGCAGTTCTTC
d_call: TRBD1; v_call: TRBV6-6; clone_size: once; j_call: TRBJ2-7; cdr3_aa: CASKANRGNEQYF; cdr3_nt: TGTGCCTCAAAGGCGAACAGGGGAAACGAGCAGTACTTC
d_call: .; v_call: TRBV28; clone_size: .; j_call: TRBJ1-5; cdr3_aa: CASSPSWGLGNQPQHF; cdr3_nt: TGTGCCAGCAGTCCCTCGTGGGGGTTGGGGAATCAGCCCCAGCATTTT
d_call: .; v_call: TRBV10-3; clone_size: .; j_call: TRBJ1-1; cdr3_aa: CAISPTLDGGTNTEAFF; cdr3_nt: TGTGCCATCAGCCCCACACTTGATGGCGGGACGAACACTGAAGCTTTCTTT
d_call: TRBD2; v_call: TRBV10-3; clone_size: few; j_call: TRBJ2-3; cdr3_aa: CAISDHGGGKTDTQYF; cdr3_nt: TGTGCCATCAGTGACCACGGGGGGGGCAAAACAGATACGCAGTATTTT
d_call: .; v_call: TRBV5-8; clone_size: .; j_call: TRBJ2-7; cdr3_aa: CASSPHPGDAYEQYF; cdr3_nt: TGTGCCAGCAGCCCCCACCCAGGGGACGCCTACGAGCAGTACTTC
d_call: .; v_call: TRBV6-5; clone_size: .; j_call: TRBJ1-6; cdr3_aa: CASSTGSRQNSPLHF; cdr3_nt: TGTGCCAGCAGTACAGGGTCTAGGCAGAATTCACCCCTCCACTTT
d_call: TRBD1; v_call: TRBV2; clone_size: many; j_call: TRBJ1-4; cdr3_aa: CASSEKATGTNEKLFF; cdr3_nt: TGTGCCAGCAGTGAAAAGGCGACAGGGACTAATGAAAAACTGTTTTTT
d_call: .; v_call: TRBV11-2; clone_size: .; j_call: TRBJ1-1; cdr3_aa: CASSLSGGNTEAFF; cdr3_nt: TGTGCCAGCAGCTTAAGTGGAGGGAACACTGAAGCTTTCTTT
d_call: TRBD1; v_call: TRBV11-2; clone_size: medium-sized; j_call: TRBJ2-2; cdr3_aa: CASRSRRGQITGELFF; cdr3_nt: TGTGCCAGCAGATCCCGCAGGGGGCAGATAACCGGGGAGCTGTTTTTT
d_call: .; v_call: TRBV5-8; clone_size: few; j_call: TRBJ1-1; cdr3_aa: CASSFLPVTAPEAFF; cdr3_nt: TGTGCCAGCAGCTTTTTGCCCGTAACAGCCCCCGAAGCTTTCTTT
d_call: TRBD1; v_call: TRBV29-1; clone_size: .; j_call: TRBJ2-1; cdr3_aa: CSVESQGVYNEQFF; cdr3_nt: TGCAGCGTTGAATCACAGGGGGTTTACAATGAGCAGTTCTTC
d_call: .; v_call: TRBV23-1; clone_size: .; j_call: TRBJ2-1; cdr3_aa: CASRLGGAENEQFF; cdr3_nt: TGCGCCAGCAGGCTGGGGGGGGCTGAGAATGAGCAGTTCTTC
d_call: .; v_call: TRBV6-1; clone_size: few; j_call: TRBJ1-2; cdr3_aa: CASTNVGDYGYTF; cdr3_nt: TGTGCCAGCACAAACGTCGGGGACTATGGCTACACCTTC
d_call: .; v_call: TRBV27; clone_size: .; j_call: TRBJ1-2; cdr3_aa: CASTPGPSYGYTF; cdr3_nt: TGTGCCAGCACACCAGGGCCGTCCTATGGCTACACCTTC
d_call: TRBD1; v_call: TRBV2; clone_size: few; j_call: TRBJ1-5; cdr3_aa: CASRDRGVFGSNQPQHF; cdr3_nt: TGTGCCAGCAGGGACAGGGGAGTGTTCGGTAGCAATCAGCCCCAGCATTTT
d_call: .; v_call: TRBV2; clone_size: .; j_call: TRBJ1-2; cdr3_aa: CASTQEEGGGYTF; cdr3_nt: TGTGCCAGCACTCAGGAGGAGGGGGGCGGCTACACCTTC